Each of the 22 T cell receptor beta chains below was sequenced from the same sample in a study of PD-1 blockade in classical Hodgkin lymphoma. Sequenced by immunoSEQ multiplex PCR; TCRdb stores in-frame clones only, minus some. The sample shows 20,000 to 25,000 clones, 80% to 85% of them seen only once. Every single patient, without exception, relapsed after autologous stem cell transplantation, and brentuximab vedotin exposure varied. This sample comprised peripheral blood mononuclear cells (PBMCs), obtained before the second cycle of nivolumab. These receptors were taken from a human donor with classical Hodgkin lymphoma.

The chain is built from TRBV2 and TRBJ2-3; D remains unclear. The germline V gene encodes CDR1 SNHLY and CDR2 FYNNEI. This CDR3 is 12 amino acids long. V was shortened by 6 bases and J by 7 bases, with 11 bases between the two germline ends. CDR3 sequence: CASRADRNTQYF. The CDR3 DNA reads TGTGCCAGCAGGGCCGACCGAAATACGCAGTATTTT.

CDR3 bases: TGTGCCAGTAGTATTGTCCTATTCAACACTGAAGCTTTCTTT. It yields the protein CASSIVLFNTEAFF. The chain combines TRBV19 with TRBJ1-1; D not resolved. The germline V gene has CDR1 LNHDA and CDR2 SQIVND (reference sequence). The CDR3 has 14 residues. Trimming cost V 3 bases and J 2 bases, with 10 bases left between them.

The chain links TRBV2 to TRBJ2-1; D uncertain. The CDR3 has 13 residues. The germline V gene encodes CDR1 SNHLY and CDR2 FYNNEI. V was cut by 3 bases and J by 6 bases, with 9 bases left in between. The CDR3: CASSELVPNEQFF. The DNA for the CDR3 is TGTGCCAGCAGTGAGTTAGTTCCCAATGAGCAGTTCTTC.

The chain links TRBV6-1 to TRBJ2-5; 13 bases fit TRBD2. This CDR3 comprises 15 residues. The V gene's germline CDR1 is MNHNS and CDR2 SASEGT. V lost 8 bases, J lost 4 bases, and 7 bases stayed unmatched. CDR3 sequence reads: CASDRLAGGGETQYF. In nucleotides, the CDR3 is TGTGCCAGCGATCGACTAGCGGGAGGAGGAGAGACCCAGTACTTC.

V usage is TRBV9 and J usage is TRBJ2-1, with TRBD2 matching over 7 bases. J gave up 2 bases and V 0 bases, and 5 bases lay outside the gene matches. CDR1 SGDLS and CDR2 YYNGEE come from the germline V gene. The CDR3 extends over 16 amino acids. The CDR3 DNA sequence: TGTGCCAGCAGCGTAGAGGTCCTAGCGGCCTACAATGAGCAGTTCTTC. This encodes CASSVEVLAAYNEQFF.

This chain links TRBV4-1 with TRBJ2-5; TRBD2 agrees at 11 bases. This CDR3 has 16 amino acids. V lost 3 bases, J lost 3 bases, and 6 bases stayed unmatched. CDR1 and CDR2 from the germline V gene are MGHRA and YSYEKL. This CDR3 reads CASSHKGLAEKETQYF. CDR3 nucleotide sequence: TGCGCCAGCAGCCACAAGGGACTAGCGGAAAAAGAGACCCAGTACTTC.

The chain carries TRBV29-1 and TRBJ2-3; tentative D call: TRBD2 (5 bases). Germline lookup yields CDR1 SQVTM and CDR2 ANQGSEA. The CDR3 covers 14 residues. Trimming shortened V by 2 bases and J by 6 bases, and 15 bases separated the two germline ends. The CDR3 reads CSVESGNGGDTQYF. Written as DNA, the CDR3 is TGCAGCGTTGAATCCGGGAATGGTGGGGATACGCAGTATTTT.

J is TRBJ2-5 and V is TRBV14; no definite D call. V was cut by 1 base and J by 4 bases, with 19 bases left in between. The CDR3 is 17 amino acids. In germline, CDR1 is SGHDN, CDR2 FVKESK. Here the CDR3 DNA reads TGTGCCAGCAGCCAAGCATTCAAGAGCGTAATGGTAGAGACCCAGTACTTC. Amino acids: CASSQAFKSVMVETQYF.

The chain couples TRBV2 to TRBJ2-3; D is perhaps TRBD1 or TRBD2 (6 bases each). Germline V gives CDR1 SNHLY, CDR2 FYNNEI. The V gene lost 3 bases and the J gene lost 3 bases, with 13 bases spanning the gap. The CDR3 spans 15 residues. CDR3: CASSDGGRVTDTQYF. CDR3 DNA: TGTGCCAGCAGTGACGGGGGCAGGGTGACAGATACGCAGTATTTT.

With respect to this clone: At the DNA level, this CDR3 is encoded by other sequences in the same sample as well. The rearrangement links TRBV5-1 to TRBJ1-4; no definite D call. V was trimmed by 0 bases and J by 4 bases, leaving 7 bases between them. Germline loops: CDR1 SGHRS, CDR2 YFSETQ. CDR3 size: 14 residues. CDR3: CASSLDGINEKLFF. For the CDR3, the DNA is TGCGCCAGCAGCTTGGACGGCATTAATGAAAAACTGTTTTTT.

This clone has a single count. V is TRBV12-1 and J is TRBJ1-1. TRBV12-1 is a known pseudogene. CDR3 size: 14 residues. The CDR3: CASSFERVNTEAFF. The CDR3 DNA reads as TGTGCCAGCAGTTTCGAAAGGGTGAACACTGAAGCTTTCTTT.

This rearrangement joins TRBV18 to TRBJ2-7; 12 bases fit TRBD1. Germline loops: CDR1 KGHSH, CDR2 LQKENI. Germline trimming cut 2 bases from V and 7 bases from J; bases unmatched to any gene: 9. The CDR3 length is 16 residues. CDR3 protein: CASSPTESGQGAEQYF. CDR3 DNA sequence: TGTGCCAGCTCACCAACGGAGTCGGGACAGGGGGCTGAGCAGTACTTC.

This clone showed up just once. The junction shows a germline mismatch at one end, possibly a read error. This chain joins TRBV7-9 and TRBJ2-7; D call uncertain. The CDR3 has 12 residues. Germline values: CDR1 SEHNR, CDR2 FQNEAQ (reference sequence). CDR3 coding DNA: TGTGCCAGCAGTTTAGAGATTGGCGAGCAGTACTTC. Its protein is CASSLEIGEQYF.

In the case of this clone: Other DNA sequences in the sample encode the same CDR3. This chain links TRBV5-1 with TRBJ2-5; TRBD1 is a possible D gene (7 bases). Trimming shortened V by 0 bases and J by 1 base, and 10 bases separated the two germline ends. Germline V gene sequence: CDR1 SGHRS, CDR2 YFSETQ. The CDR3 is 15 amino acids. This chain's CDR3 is CASSLGQGGQETQYF. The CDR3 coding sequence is TGCGCCAGCAGCTTGGGACAGGGAGGCCAAGAGACCCAGTACTTC. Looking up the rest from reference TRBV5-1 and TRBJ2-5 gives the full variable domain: KAGVTQTPRYLIKTRGQQVTLSCSPISGHRSVSWYQQTPGQGLQFLFEYFSETQRNKGNFPGRFSGRQFSNSRSEMNVSTLELGDSALYLCASSLGQGGQETQYFGPGTRLLVL.

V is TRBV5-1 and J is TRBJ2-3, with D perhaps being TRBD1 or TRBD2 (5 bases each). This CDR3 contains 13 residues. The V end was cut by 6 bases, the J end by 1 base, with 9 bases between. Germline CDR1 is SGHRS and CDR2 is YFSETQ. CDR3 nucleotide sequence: TGCGCCAGCACCATGGGGGGCACAGATACGCAGTATTTT. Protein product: CASTMGGTDTQYF. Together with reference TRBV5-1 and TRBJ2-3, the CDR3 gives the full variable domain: KAGVTQTPRYLIKTRGQQVTLSCSPISGHRSVSWYQQTPGQGLQFLFEYFSETQRNKGNFPGRFSGRQFSNSRSEMNVSTLELGDSALYLCASTMGGTDTQYFGPGTRLTVL.

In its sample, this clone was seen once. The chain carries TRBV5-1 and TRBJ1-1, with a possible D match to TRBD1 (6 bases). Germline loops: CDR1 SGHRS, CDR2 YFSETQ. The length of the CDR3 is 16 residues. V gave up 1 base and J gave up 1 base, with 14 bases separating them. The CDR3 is CASSLTRGRSNTEAFF. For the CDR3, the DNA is TGCGCCAGCAGCTTGACCCGGGGGCGCTCGAACACTGAAGCTTTCTTT. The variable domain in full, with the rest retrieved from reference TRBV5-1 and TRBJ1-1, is KAGVTQTPRYLIKTRGQQVTLSCSPISGHRSVSWYQQTPGQGLQFLFEYFSETQRNKGNFPGRFSGRQFSNSRSEMNVSTLELGDSALYLCASSLTRGRSNTEAFFGQGTRLTVV.

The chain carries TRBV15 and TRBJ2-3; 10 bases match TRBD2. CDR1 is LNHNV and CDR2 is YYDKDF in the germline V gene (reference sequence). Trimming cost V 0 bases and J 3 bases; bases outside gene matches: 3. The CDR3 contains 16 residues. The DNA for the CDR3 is TGTGCCACCAGCAGAGAAGTGGGACTAGCGACAGATACGCAGTATTTT. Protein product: CATSREVGLATDTQYF.

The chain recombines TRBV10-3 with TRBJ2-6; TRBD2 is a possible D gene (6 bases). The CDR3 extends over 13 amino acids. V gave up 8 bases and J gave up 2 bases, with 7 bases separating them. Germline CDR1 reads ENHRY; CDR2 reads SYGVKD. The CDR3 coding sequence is TGTGCCATCTGGAGGGCTGGGGCCAACGTCCTGACTTTC. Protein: CAIWRAGANVLTF.

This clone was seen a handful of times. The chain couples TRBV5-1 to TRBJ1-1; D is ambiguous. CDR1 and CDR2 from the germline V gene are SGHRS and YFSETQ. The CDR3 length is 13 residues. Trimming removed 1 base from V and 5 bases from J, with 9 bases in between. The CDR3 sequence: CASSLPEGTEAFF. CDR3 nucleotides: TGCGCCAGCAGCTTGCCCGAAGGGACTGAAGCTTTCTTT.

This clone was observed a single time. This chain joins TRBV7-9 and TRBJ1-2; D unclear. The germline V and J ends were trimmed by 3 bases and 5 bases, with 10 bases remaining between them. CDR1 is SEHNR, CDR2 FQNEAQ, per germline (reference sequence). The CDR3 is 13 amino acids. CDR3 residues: CASSLERRYGYTF. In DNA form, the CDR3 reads TGTGCCAGCAGCTTGGAGCGGCGGTATGGCTACACCTTC.

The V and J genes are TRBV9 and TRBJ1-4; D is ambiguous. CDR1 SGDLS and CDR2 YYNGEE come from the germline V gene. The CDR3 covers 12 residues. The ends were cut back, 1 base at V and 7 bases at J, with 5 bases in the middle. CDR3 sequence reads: CASSVSGEKLFF. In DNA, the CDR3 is TGTGCCAGCAGCGTAAGCGGTGAAAAACTGTTTTTT.

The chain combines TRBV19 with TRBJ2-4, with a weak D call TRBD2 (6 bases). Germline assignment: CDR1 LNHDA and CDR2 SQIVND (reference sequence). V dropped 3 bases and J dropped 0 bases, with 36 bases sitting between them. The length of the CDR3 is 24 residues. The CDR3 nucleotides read TGTGCCAGTAGTATGGTCGGGGCTAGCGAGGGAGAGACTTGGGTCAAATTAGCCAAAAACATTCAGTACTTC. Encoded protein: CASSMVGASEGETWVKLAKNIQYF. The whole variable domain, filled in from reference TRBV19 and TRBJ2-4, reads DGGITQSPKYLFRKEGQNVTLSCEQNLNHDAMYWYRQDPGQGLRLIYYSQIVNDFQKGDIAEGYSVSREKKESFPLTVTSAQKNPTAFYLCASSMVGASEGETWVKLAKNIQYFGAGTRLSVL.